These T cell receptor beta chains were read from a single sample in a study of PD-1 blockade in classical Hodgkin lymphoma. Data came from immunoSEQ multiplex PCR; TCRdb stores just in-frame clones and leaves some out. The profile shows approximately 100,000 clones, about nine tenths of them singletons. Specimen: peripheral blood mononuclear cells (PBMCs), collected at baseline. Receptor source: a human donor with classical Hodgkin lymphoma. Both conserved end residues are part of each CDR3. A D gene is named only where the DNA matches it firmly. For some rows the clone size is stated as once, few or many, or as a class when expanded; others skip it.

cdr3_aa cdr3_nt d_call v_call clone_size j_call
CASSSVRLNNEQFF TGTGCCAGCAGTTCCGTTCGACTAAACAATGAGCAGTTCTTC . TRBV28 once TRBJ2-1
CASSQVPGQVPDTQYF TGCGCCAGCAGCCAAGTCCCGGGACAGGTTCCAGATACGCAGTATTTT TRBD1 TRBV4-1 . TRBJ2-3
CASSYSGPNTGELFF TGTGCCAGCAGCTATAGCGGGCCGAACACCGGGGAGCTGTTTTTT TRBD2 TRBV5-6 . TRBJ2-2
CASSPAGGGAGELFF TGTGCCAGCAGCCCTGCTGGGGGAGGGGCCGGGGAGCTGTTTTTT TRBD2 TRBV5-4 . TRBJ2-2
CASSGLAGVSEQFF TGCGCCAGCAGCGGACTAGCGGGAGTTAGTGAGCAGTTCTTC TRBD2 TRBV23-1 . TRBJ2-1
CASNSAGAYEQYF TGTGCCAGCAACTCAGCGGGAGCCTACGAGCAGTACTTC TRBD2 TRBV7-2 . TRBJ2-7
CASSPGRDRYEQYF TGTGCCAGCAGCCCCGGGCGGGATCGCTACGAGCAGTACTTC . TRBV28 once TRBJ2-7
CAWYRRGQGGGYGYTF TGTGCCTGGTATCGGCGTGGACAGGGTGGTGGCTATGGCTACACCTTC TRBD1 TRBV30 . TRBJ1-2
CASAKGALTEAFF TGTGCCTCCGCGAAGGGGGCTCTCACTGAAGCTTTCTTT TRBD1 TRBV30 . TRBJ1-1
CASSFRTGKRTQYF TGTGCCAGCAGCTTTCGGACAGGCAAGAGGACCCAGTACTTC TRBD1 TRBV13 . TRBJ2-5
CASSATGVRWEETQYF TGTGCCAGCAGTGCGACAGGGGTTAGGTGGGAAGAGACCCAGTACTTC TRBD1 TRBV27 . TRBJ2-5
CASSPPLRPGWGTQYF TGTGCCAGCTCACCCCCCCTCCGACCTGGCTGGGGTACGCAGTATTTT . TRBV18 . TRBJ2-3
CATSRNRGRVEAFF TGTGCCACCAGCAGGAACAGGGGGCGTGTTGAAGCTTTCTTT TRBD1 TRBV15 . TRBJ1-1
CASSSPYRDRSYEQYF TGTGCCAGCAGTTCCCCCTACCGGGACAGATCCTACGAGCAGTACTTC TRBD1 TRBV28 once TRBJ2-7
CSGGGGVDEQYF TGCAGCGGGGGTGGAGGGGTCGACGAGCAGTACTTC . TRBV29-1 . TRBJ2-7
CAWSAGVSGANVLTF TGTGCCTGGAGTGCGGGTGTATCTGGGGCCAACGTCCTGACTTTC . TRBV30 once TRBJ2-6
CASSRLQGGDTEAFF TGTGCCAGCAGTAGATTACAGGGAGGGGACACTGAAGCTTTCTTT . TRBV27 . TRBJ1-1
CASSSGLAGGRPYNEQFF TGTGCCAGTAGCAGCGGACTAGCGGGCGGGCGCCCCTACAATGAGCAGTTCTTC TRBD2 TRBV19 . TRBJ2-1
CAWSVHAGTGNTEAFF TGTGCCTGGAGTGTACACGCCGGAACAGGTAACACTGAAGCTTTCTTT . TRBV30 . TRBJ1-1
CASSPQGVNYGYTF TGTGCCAGCAGTCCCCAGGGGGTTAACTATGGCTACACCTTC TRBD1 TRBV28 once TRBJ1-2
CASNSRRGADEKLFF TGTGCCAGCAACTCCAGGCGGGGGGCGGATGAAAAACTGTTTTTT . TRBV5-5 . TRBJ1-4
CASNVEIPYEQYF TGTGCCAGCAATGTCGAGATACCCTACGAGCAGTACTTC . TRBV6-1 once TRBJ2-7